This TCR beta chain emerged from a study of response to subunit inactivated influenza vaccine. Findings of the study overall: Authors suggested that a seasonal influenza vaccination recruits few new T cells each time.

This CDR3 contains 15 residues. V was trimmed by 2 bases and J by 1 base, leaving 12 bases between them. CDR1 SGHTA and CDR2 FQGNSA come from the germline V gene. TCRdb independently ran MiXCR on the RT-PCR reads; one entry per CDR3 protein. Here the sample spans some 500,000 distinct CDR3 sequences, about 25% being singletons. In its sample, this clonotype was seen a few times. Its antigen is not identified. The chain uses TRBV7-2 and TRBJ2-7; D not certain. Sample: CD4+ T cells sorted from PBMCs, taken about 5 days after vaccination. This sequence originates from a man aged 50-59 years who received an inactivated influenza vaccine. CDR3 loop: CASSLFASKSYEQYF. CDR3 nucleotide sequence: TGTGCCAGCAGCTTATTTGCCTCCAAATCCTACGAGCAGTACTTC. The variable domain in full, with the rest retrieved from reference TRBV7-2 and TRBJ2-7, is GAGVSQSPSNKVTEKGKDVELRCDPISGHTALYWYRQSLGQGLEFLIYFQGNSAPDKSGLPSDRFSAERTGGSVSTLTIQRTQQEDSAVYLCASSLFASKSYEQYFGPGTRLTVT.